The clone carrying this T cell receptor beta chain appeared many times. Its antigen is currently unknown. This sample was included in a study of Graves' ophthalmopathy and Graves' hyperthyroidism. General study results and limits: An 81.08% specificity and just under 90% sensitivity were achieved by a 13-signature model that separated ophthalmopathy from stable hyperthyroidism.

Trimming took off 2 bases at V and 4 bases at J, with 9 bases between the two ends. The CDR3 runs 14 residues. Investigators amplified TCR beta CDR3 regions from RNA transcripts. Amplification began with first-round RT-PCR using HTBI primers, then second-round multiplex PCR was performed. MiXCR, run by TCRdb on the multiplex PCR reads, gives a single entry per CDR3 protein. The sample lists a few hundred thousand distinct CDR3 sequences; over 15% were seen once. J is TRBJ1-3 and V is TRBV12-3 or TRBV12-4; D unresolved. Sequencing was done on a sample of peripheral blood. This TCR was sampled from a woman between 18 and 29 years old with stable Graves' hyperthyroidism. CDR3 in DNA: TGTGCCAGCAGTTTAAGTCCCGGAGGAAACACCATATATTTT. This gives the protein CASSLSPGGNTIYF.